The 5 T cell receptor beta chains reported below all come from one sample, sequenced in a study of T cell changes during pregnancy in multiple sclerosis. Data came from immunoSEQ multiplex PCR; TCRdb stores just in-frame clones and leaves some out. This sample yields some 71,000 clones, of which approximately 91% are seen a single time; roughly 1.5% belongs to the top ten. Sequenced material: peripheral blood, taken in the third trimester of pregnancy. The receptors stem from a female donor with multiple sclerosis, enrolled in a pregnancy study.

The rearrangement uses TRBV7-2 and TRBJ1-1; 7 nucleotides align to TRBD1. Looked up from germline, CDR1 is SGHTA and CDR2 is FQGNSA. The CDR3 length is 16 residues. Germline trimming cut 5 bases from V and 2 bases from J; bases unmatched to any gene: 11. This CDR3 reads CASSPRDRPLNTEAFF. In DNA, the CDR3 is TGTGCCAGCAGCCCCCGGGACAGACCCCTCAACACTGAAGCTTTCTTT.

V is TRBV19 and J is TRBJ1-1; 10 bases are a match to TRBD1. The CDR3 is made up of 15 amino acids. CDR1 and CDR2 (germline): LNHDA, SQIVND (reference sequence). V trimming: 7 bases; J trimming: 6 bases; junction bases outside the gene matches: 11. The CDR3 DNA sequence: TGTGCCAGTAATACCGGGACAGGGGTTCTCGCTGAAGCTTTCTTT. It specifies CASNTGTGVLAEAFF.

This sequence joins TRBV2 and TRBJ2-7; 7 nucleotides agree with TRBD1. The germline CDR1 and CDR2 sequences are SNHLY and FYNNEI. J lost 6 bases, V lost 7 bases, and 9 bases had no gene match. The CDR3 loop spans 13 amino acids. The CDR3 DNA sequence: TGTGCCAGCACCCGACAGGGAATGGGCGAGCAGTACTTC. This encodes CASTRQGMGEQYF.

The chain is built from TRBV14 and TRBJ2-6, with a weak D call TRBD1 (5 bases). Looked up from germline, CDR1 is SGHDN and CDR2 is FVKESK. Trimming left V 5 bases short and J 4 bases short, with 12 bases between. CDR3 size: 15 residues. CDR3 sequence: CASSDQGSGANVLTF. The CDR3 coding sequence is TGTGCCAGCAGCGACCAGGGCTCCGGGGCCAACGTCCTGACTTTC.

The CDR3 loop reads CASSDQGSEGYTF. The DNA for the CDR3 is TGCGCCAGCAGCGACCAGGGTTCTGAGGGCTACACCTTC. This chain joins TRBV5-1 and TRBJ1-2; perhaps TRBD1 as D (5 bases). Trimming left V 4 bases short and J 8 bases short, with 15 bases between. The CDR3 runs 13 residues. Germline assignment: CDR1 SGHRS and CDR2 YFSETQ.